One sample yielded the 12 T cell receptor beta chains listed below, sequenced in a study of cytomegalovirus exposure and HLA in healthy donors (dated by TCRdb to the late 2010s). Library prep was done by the immunoSEQ multiplex PCR assay. For the multiplex PCR, a mixture combining 60 forward primers for TCR Vbeta segments and 13 reverse primers for TCR Jbeta segments was used. This is the immuneACCESS table as TCRdb keeps it, with only in-frame sequences that have V and J called. A part of the clones is gone; compared with another copy, unresolved V genes explain less than half, and the rest is unexplained. In this sample the table shows about 120,000 clones, about 68% of which occur a single time. Just under 9.5% of the sample is in the top ten clones. Sequencing was performed on PBMCs. The receptors come from a woman aged 40-49 years in good health and CMV-seropositive.

V is TRBV30 and J is TRBJ2-3; no definite D call. CDR1 and CDR2 (germline): GTSNPN, SVGIG (reference sequence). This CDR3 is 14 amino acids long. Deletions cut 4 bases from V and 2 bases from J, with 13 bases between. The CDR3 nucleotides are TGTGCCTGGACCCGTCGCGTTACCACAGATACGCAGTATTTT. Its translation: CAWTRRVTTDTQYF.

The V call is TRBV28, the J call TRBJ1-2; unclear D gene. Germline V gene lookup returns CDR1 MDHEN and CDR2 SYDVKM. The CDR3 spans 13 residues. V lost 2 bases and J 8 bases, leaving 12 bases between the germline ends. The CDR3 DNA reads as TGTGCCAGCAGTTTAGTAAGGAGGCGAGGCTACACCTTC. This sequence encodes CASSLVRRRGYTF.

This clone has a handful of counts. V and J are TRBV11-3 and TRBJ2-1; D call uncertain. Trimming took 3 bases from V and 9 from J, leaving 6 bases between them. CDR3 length equals 11 residues. The germline V gene encodes CDR1 SGHNT and CDR2 YENEEA. As DNA, the CDR3 is TGTGCCAGCAGCTTGTCCGGTGAGCAGTTCTTC. Protein product: CASSLSGEQFF.

Regarding this clone: One end of the junction does not line up with germline, which may come from a read error. This rearrangement joins TRBV18 to TRBJ1-1; the D gene is possibly TRBD1 (5 bases). Germline V CDR1 and CDR2: KGHSH, LQKENI. The CDR3 contains 18 residues. The CDR3 coding sequence is TGTGCCAGCTCACCCACAAGTCGGGGGACCAGAAGGAACGCTGAAGCTTTCTTT. Its translation is CASSPTSRGTRRNAEAFF.

The V and J genes are TRBV28 and TRBJ2-1, with TRBD1 matching over 8 bases. Looked up from germline, CDR1 is MDHEN and CDR2 is SYDVKM. J was trimmed by 7 bases and V by 2 bases; bases with no gene match: 10. The CDR3 covers 16 residues. Here the CDR3 DNA reads TGTGCCAGCAGTTTACTTGGACAGGGAGACGGAAATGAGCAGTTCTTC. Protein: CASSLLGQGDGNEQFF.

The rearrangement joins TRBV28 to TRBJ1-5; no definite D call. V was cut by 5 bases and J by 3 bases, with 14 bases left in between. The CDR3 loop spans 15 amino acids. Germline V lookup: CDR1 MDHEN, CDR2 SYDVKM. For the CDR3, the DNA is TGTGCCAGCAGTCGCGGGATCGCCGACAATCAGCCCCAGCATTTT. This translates into CASSRGIADNQPQHF.

This chain links TRBV25-1 with TRBJ1-2; D is undetermined. V was trimmed by 2 bases and J by 2 bases, leaving 15 bases between them. Looked up from germline, CDR1 is MGHDK and CDR2 is SYGVNS. The CDR3 is 16 residues long. The CDR3 here is CASSETSGLRNYGYTF. The DNA of the CDR3 is TGTGCCAGCAGTGAAACTTCTGGGCTAAGGAACTATGGCTACACCTTC.

The sample holds a few counts of this clone. The chain combines TRBV4-2 with TRBJ1-4; 7 nucleotides agree with TRBD1. Per germline, CDR1 LGHNA and CDR2 YNFKEQ. The J segment lost 7 bases and the V segment lost 1 base, leaving 18 bases of the junction unmatched. This CDR3 has 19 amino acids. The CDR3 nucleotides are TGTGCCAGCAGCCAAGGCCAGGGGGATGTGTGGGAGGAGAGTGAAAAACTGTTTTTT. This encodes CASSQGQGDVWEESEKLFF.

The V call is TRBV6-5, the J call TRBJ1-1; the D is unclear. Trimming pared 0 bases from V and 3 bases from J, leaving 5 bases between. The CDR3 totals 13 residues. Germline V gene data show CDR1 as MNHEY and CDR2 as SVGAGI. CDR3 residues: CASSYSEDTEAFF. The CDR3 coding sequence is TGTGCCAGCAGTTACTCGGAGGACACTGAAGCTTTCTTT.

This sequence joins TRBV19 and TRBJ2-7; a weak D match, TRBD2 (6 bases). The CDR3 consists of 14 residues. Germline values: CDR1 LNHDA, CDR2 SQIVND (reference sequence). Trimming took off 6 bases at V and 5 bases at J, with 17 bases between the two ends. This chain's CDR3 is CASSFREFLHEQYF. CDR3 DNA: TGTGCCAGTAGCTTTCGGGAGTTTCTGCACGAGCAGTACTTC.

V usage is TRBV5-1 and J usage is TRBJ1-3; D is unclear. The CDR3 loop spans 15 amino acids. CDR1 is SGHRS and CDR2 is YFSETQ in the germline V gene. The germline V and J ends were trimmed by 6 bases and 0 bases, with 13 bases remaining between them. The DNA of the CDR3 is TGCGCCAGCACCGGCGGGGATAACTCTGGAAACACCATATATTTT. Translated, it gives CASTGGDNSGNTIYF.

The gene calls are TRBV19 and TRBJ1-1; tentative D call: TRBD1 (6 bases). Trimming took off 4 bases at V and 1 base at J, with 16 bases between the two ends. The CDR3 loop spans 16 amino acids. Per germline, CDR1 LNHDA and CDR2 SQIVND (reference sequence). The CDR3 protein is CASSRGPGDGNTEAFF. CDR3 nucleotide sequence: TGTGCCAGTAGTAGAGGCCCAGGGGATGGGAACACTGAAGCTTTCTTT. Combining the CDR3 with reference TRBV19 and TRBJ1-1 gives the whole variable domain DGGITQSPKYLFRKEGQNVTLSCEQNLNHDAMYWYRQDPGQGLRLIYYSQIVNDFQKGDIAEGYSVSREKKESFPLTVTSAQKNPTAFYLCASSRGPGDGNTEAFFGQGTRLTVV.